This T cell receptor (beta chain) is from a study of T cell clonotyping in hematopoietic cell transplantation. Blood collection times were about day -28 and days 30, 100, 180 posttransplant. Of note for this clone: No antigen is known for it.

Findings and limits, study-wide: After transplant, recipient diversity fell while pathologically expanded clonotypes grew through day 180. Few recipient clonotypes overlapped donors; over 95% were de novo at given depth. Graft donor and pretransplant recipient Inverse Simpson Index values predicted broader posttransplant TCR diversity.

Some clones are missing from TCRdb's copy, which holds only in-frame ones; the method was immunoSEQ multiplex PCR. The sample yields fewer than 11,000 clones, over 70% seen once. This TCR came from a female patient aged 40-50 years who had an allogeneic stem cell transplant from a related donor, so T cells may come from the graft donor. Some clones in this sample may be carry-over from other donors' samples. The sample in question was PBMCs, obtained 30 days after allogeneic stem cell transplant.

CDR3: CASSSTSGMPRGELFF. DNA of the CDR3: TGCGCCAGCAGTTCTACTAGCGGGATGCCCCGCGGGGAGCTGTTTTTT. The chain carries TRBV5-1 and TRBJ2-2, with 10 bases aligning to TRBD2. CDR1 is SGHRS, CDR2 YFSETQ, per germline. The CDR3 runs to 16 residues. V trimming: 5 bases; J trimming: 7 bases; junction bases outside the gene matches: 11. The full variable domain, in which reference TRBV5-1 and TRBJ2-2 provide the parts outside the CDR3, is KAGVTQTPRYLIKTRGQQVTLSCSPISGHRSVSWYQQTPGQGLQFLFEYFSETQRNKGNFPGRFSGRQFSNSRSEMNVSTLELGDSALYLCASSSTSGMPRGELFFGEGSRLTVL.